This TCR beta chain was sequenced during a study of monozygotic twins with inflammatory bowel disease. The CDR3 spans 14 residues. The V gene's germline CDR1 is LNHDA and CDR2 SQIVND (reference sequence). TCRdb reprocessed the 5' RACE reads, keeping one entry per CDR3 protein, no DNA. In total, the table holds 350,000 to 550,000 distinct CDR3 sequences. Sequenced material: blood. This sequence originates from a human donor with ulcerative colitis or Crohn's disease, or a healthy co-twin of an affected twin (not recorded which). The chain employs TRBV19 and TRBJ1-5. The CDR3 sequence is CASSIGLGEQPQHF.